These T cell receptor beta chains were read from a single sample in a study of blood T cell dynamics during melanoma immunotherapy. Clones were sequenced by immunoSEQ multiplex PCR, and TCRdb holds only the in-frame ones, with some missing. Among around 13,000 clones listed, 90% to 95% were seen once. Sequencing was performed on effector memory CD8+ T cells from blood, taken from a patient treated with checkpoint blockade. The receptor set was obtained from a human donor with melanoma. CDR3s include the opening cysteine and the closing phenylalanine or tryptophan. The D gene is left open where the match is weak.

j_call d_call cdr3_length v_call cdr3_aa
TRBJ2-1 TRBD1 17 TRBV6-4 CASSEVVGTGANNEQFF
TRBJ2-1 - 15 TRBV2 CASSEAGRGTHEQFF
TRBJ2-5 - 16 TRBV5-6 CASSLLVWAELETQYF
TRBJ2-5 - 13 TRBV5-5 CASSPELEETQYF
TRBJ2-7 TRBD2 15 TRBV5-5 CASSWEGPYPYEQYF
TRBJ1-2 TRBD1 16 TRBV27 CASSSRTGGLNYGYTF
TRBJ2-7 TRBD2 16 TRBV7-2 CASSPGGSGVGDEQYF
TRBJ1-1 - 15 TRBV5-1 CASSLPAGAGTEAFF
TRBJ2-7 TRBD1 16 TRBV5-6 CASSLATGGAYNEQYF
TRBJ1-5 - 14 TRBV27 CASSLTEYNQPQHF
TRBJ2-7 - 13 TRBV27 CASSLAVPYEQYF
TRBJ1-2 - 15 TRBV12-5 CASGLVGVSKDGYTF
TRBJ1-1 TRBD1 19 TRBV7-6 CASSLATATGGRVNTEAFF
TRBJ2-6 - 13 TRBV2 CASSASGANVLTF
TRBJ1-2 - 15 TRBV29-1 CSVDKPDSGGNGYTF
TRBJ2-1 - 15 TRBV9 CASSVDWSSYNEQFF
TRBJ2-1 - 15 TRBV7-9 CASALGWGARNEQFF
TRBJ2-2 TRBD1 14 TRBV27 CASSVDRGTGELFF
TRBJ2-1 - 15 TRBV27 CASSLSPSGDNEQFF
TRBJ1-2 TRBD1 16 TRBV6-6 CASTSRDRSFNYGYTF